These 27 T cell receptor beta chains were all obtained from the same sample, sequenced in a study of OX40 agonist ivuxolimab in advanced cancers. TCRdb's table, derived via immunoSEQ multiplex PCR, lists solely in-frame clones and lacks some. The table shows about 51,000 clones, with around 81% occurring only once. The starting material was CD4+ or CD8+ T cells sorted from blood, obtained in a trial of the OX40 agonist ivuxolimab. Receptors were obtained from an adult with an advanced solid tumor such as melanoma, head and neck, liver or kidney cancer.

This chain links TRBV15 with TRBJ1-3, with D hard to call. Germline V lookup: CDR1 LNHNV, CDR2 YYDKDF (reference sequence). The CDR3 extends over 13 amino acids. V lost 5 bases and J lost 8, with 13 bases in between. CDR3 nucleotides: TGTGCCACCAGCGCAGAGTACTGGGACACCATATATTTT. Amino acid sequence: CATSAEYWDTIYF.

The V and J genes are TRBV7-9 and TRBJ1-6, with 7 bases lining up with TRBD1. Germline lookup yields CDR1 SEHNR and CDR2 FQNEAQ (reference sequence). This CDR3 has 15 amino acids. V gave up 1 base and J gave up 9 bases; unmatched junction bases: 6. The CDR3 nucleotides read TGTGCCAGCAGCTTAGAGGGGGCGCGTAGTTCACCCCTCCACTTT. Its protein is CASSLEGARSSPLHF.

The V gene is TRBV6-1, the J gene TRBJ2-1; 10 bases are shared with TRBD2. The trim removed 7 bases at V and 8 bases at J, leaving 5 bases unmatched. CDR3 length equals 13 residues. CDR1 MNHNS and CDR2 SASEGT come from the germline V gene. CDR3 loop: CASNLAGGDEQFF. The CDR3 DNA reads TGTGCCAGCAATTTAGCGGGGGGCGATGAGCAGTTCTTC.

This chain uses TRBV14 with TRBJ1-1, with D perhaps TRBD1 (5 bases). CDR1 is SGHDN, CDR2 FVKESK, per germline. Trimming took off 0 bases at V and 2 bases at J, with 10 bases between the two ends. The CDR3 runs to 15 residues. The CDR3 sequence: CASSQDYGANTEAFF. The CDR3 DNA reads as TGTGCCAGCAGCCAAGATTACGGGGCCAACACTGAAGCTTTCTTT.

The genes are TRBV5-1 and TRBJ2-1; 9 bases fit TRBD2. The CDR3 is made up of 16 amino acids. The V gene's germline CDR1 is SGHRS and CDR2 YFSETQ. Germline trimming cut 0 bases from V and 8 bases from J; bases unmatched to any gene: 9. The CDR3 reads CASSLAPPSGVDEQFF. As DNA, the CDR3 is TGCGCCAGCAGCTTGGCGCCCCCTAGCGGGGTCGATGAGCAGTTCTTC.

The chain recombines TRBV10-2 with TRBJ2-2, with TRBD1 matching 7 bases. Per the germline V gene, CDR1 is WSHSY and CDR2 is SAAADI. V trimming: 4 bases; J trimming: 5 bases; junction bases outside the gene matches: 4. The CDR3 runs to 14 residues. Here the CDR3 reads CASSVTGVTGELFF. The CDR3 region has the DNA TGCGCCAGCAGTGTAACAGGGGTTACCGGGGAGCTGTTTTTT.

The chain uses TRBV27 and TRBJ2-3; 12 bases are a match to TRBD2. The J segment lost 11 bases and the V segment lost 6 bases, leaving 15 bases of the junction unmatched. This CDR3 has 16 amino acids. Germline CDR1 and CDR2: MNHEY and SMNVEV (reference sequence). This chain's CDR3 is CASRPDTSGGPKRQYF. CDR3 nucleotide sequence: TGTGCCAGCAGACCCGATACTAGCGGGGGGCCCAAAAGGCAGTATTTT.

The rearrangement joins TRBV6-6 to TRBJ1-6; maybe TRBD1 (6 bases). Trimming removed 5 bases from V and 7 bases from J, with 15 bases in between. The CDR3 is 15 residues long. Germline assignment: CDR1 MNHNY and CDR2 SVGAGI (reference sequence). The CDR3 bases are TGTGCCAGCAGTCCGGGGCTGACAGGCAATTCACCCCTCCACTTT. Translating gives CASSPGLTGNSPLHF.

This CDR3 reads CAIKSSGNTIYF. In nucleotides, the CDR3 is TGTGCCATCAAGAGCTCTGGAAACACCATATATTTT. V is TRBV10-3 and J is TRBJ1-3; no firm D call. The V gene's germline CDR1 is ENHRY and CDR2 SYGVKD. The germline V and J ends were trimmed by 7 bases and 0 bases, with 4 bases remaining between them. The CDR3 runs to 12 residues.

This clone was picked up a small number of times. This sequence joins TRBV19 and TRBJ1-5; D possibly corresponds to TRBD1 (6 bases). Trimming shortened V by 5 bases and J by 6 bases, and 17 bases separated the two germline ends. The CDR3 runs 15 residues. The germline V gene encodes CDR1 LNHDA and CDR2 SQIVND (reference sequence). DNA for the CDR3: TGTGCCAGTAGTCCGCAGGGCAGGGGAGGTCAGCCCCAGCATTTT. Translating it yields CASSPQGRGGQPQHF.

The gene calls are TRBV5-6 and TRBJ1-2; D is possibly TRBD1 (6 bases). Germline CDR1 reads SGHDT; CDR2 reads YYEEEE. Between the trimmed V and J ends, which lost 1 base and 8 bases, there was a span of 15 bases. The CDR3 consists of 14 residues. The DNA for the CDR3 is TGTGCCAGCAGCTTGAGGTCAGGGGCTGGGGGCTACACCTTC. Translated, it gives CASSLRSGAGGYTF. Drawing the rest from reference TRBV5-6 and TRBJ1-2, the complete variable domain is DAGVTQSPTHLIKTRGQQVTLRCSPKSGHDTVSWYQQALGQGPQFIFQYYEEEERQRGNFPDRFSGHQFPNYSSELNVNALLLGDSALYLCASSLRSGAGGYTFGSGTRLTVV.

The J gene is TRBJ2-7, the V gene TRBV5-1, with a possible D match to TRBD1 (7 bases). The CDR3 has 15 amino acids. Trimming removed 0 bases at V and 0 bases at J, with 10 bases between. Germline-derived CDR1 and CDR2 are SGHRS and YFSETQ. The DNA for the CDR3 is TGCGCCAGCAGCTTGGGCGGGACAGTCTCCTACGAGCAGTACTTC. This codes for CASSLGGTVSYEQYF.

The chain has TRBV10-1 and TRBJ1-2; a possible D gene is TRBD1 (6 bases). V shed 10 bases and J shed 2 bases, with 23 bases lying between them. The germline V gene has CDR1 WNHNN and CDR2 SYGVQD (reference sequence). This CDR3 contains 16 residues. CDR3 loop: CANLFWEGEYNYGYTF. In DNA, the CDR3 is TGCGCCAACCTTTTTTGGGAGGGGGAGTACAACTATGGCTACACCTTC.

Written as DNA, the CDR3 is TGCGCCAGCAGCTTCGGACAGGGCACAGATACGCAGTATTTT. Translation gives CASSFGQGTDTQYF. V usage is TRBV5-1 and J usage is TRBJ2-3; 7 nucleotides agree with TRBD1. The trim removed 2 bases at V and 1 base at J, leaving 1 base unmatched. Germline CDR1 SGHRS, CDR2 YFSETQ. This CDR3 has 14 residues.

The J gene is TRBJ2-1, the V gene TRBV9; no clear D. The CDR3 is 15 residues long. Germline loops: CDR1 SGDLS, CDR2 YYNGEE. V was cut by 0 bases and J by 4 bases, with 11 bases left in between. CDR3 bases: TGTGCCAGCAGCGTAGGGGATATCTTATACAATGAGCAGTTCTTC. As protein: CASSVGDILYNEQFF.

The chain combines TRBV9 with TRBJ2-1, with D possibly being TRBD2 (6 bases). The germline gives CDR1 SGDLS, CDR2 YYNGEE. V shed 5 bases and J shed 6 bases, with 12 bases lying between them. The CDR3 loop spans 13 amino acids. The DNA for the CDR3 is TGTGCCAGCAGGTCTAACGGGGGCAATGAGCAGTTCTTC. Translation gives CASRSNGGNEQFF.

The chain combines TRBV11-2 with TRBJ1-6, with 10 bases aligning to TRBD1. This CDR3 comprises 15 residues. Germline loops: CDR1 SGHAT, CDR2 FQNNGV. The junction had 8 bases not matched to a gene; V was cut back by 5 bases and J by 10 bases. In DNA form, the CDR3 reads TGTGCCAGCAGCCCGGGACAGGGGTACGGATCACCCCTCCACTTT. Its translation: CASSPGQGYGSPLHF.

This clone was recorded only once. The V call is TRBV27, the J call TRBJ2-7; 10 nucleotides align to TRBD2. Trimming took 4 bases from V and 0 from J; bases not matched to a gene: 3. Germline V lookup: CDR1 MNHEY, CDR2 SMNVEV (reference sequence). This CDR3 region has 15 residues. The CDR3 protein is CASSSLAGGSYEQYF. Written as DNA, the CDR3 is TGTGCCAGCAGTTCCTTAGCGGGGGGCTCCTACGAGCAGTACTTC.

The chain has TRBV19 and TRBJ1-6, with a tentative D call TRBD1 (6 bases). V was pared by 0 bases and J by 4 bases, with 10 bases between. Germline V gives CDR1 LNHDA, CDR2 SQIVND (reference sequence). The CDR3 runs 16 residues. CDR3 residues: CASSIEGDKYNSPLHF. The CDR3 nucleotides are TGTGCCAGTAGTATAGAGGGGGACAAGTATAATTCACCCCTCCACTTT.

The sample holds one count of this clone. The rearrangement links TRBV28 to TRBJ2-5, with 9 bases identical to TRBD2. Germline CDR1 MDHEN, CDR2 SYDVKM. CDR3 length: 16 amino acids. Trimming at V came to 3 bases and at J to 5 bases, leaving 10 bases not matched to a gene. CDR3 nucleotides: TGTGCCAGCAGTTTCCCGCGGGGGGGAGGCAGGGAGACCCAGTACTTC. It translates to CASSFPRGGGRETQYF.

This clone has just one count. The chain employs TRBV6-1 and TRBJ1-1, with D unresolved. CDR1 is MNHNS, CDR2 SASEGT, per germline. Trimming stripped 7 bases from V and 0 bases from J, with 9 bases between. The CDR3 contains 13 residues. CDR3 amino acids: CASTRRLNTEAFF. In nucleotides, the CDR3 is TGTGCCAGCACCCGGCGGTTGAACACTGAAGCTTTCTTT.

The chain employs TRBV19 and TRBJ1-6, with a tentative D call TRBD1 (6 bases). V lost 5 bases, J lost 0 bases, and 17 bases lay in between. Germline V gene sequence: CDR1 LNHDA, CDR2 SQIVND (reference sequence). The CDR3 totals 18 residues. In DNA, the CDR3 is TGTGCCAGTAGTCCAACCTACAGGGAGAGCTCCTATAATTCACCCCTCCACTTT. Its translation is CASSPTYRESSYNSPLHF.

The rearrangement uses TRBV11-3 and TRBJ2-3; 7 nucleotides align to TRBD1. CDR1 and CDR2 from the germline V gene are SGHNT and YENEEA. With 3 bases clipped from V and 4 bases from J, the junction kept 10 bases outside the gene matches. The CDR3 is made up of 16 amino acids. The CDR3 DNA reads as TGTGCCAGCAGCTTTCCGGGACAGCCAGATTCAGATACGCAGTATTTT. It codes for CASSFPGQPDSDTQYF.

This chain joins TRBV10-3 and TRBJ2-2; 8 bases line up with TRBD2. The junction had 3 bases not matched to a gene; V was cut back by 8 bases and J by 4 bases. Germline loops: CDR1 ENHRY, CDR2 SYGVKD. CDR3 length: 13 residues. The CDR3 DNA sequence: TGTGCCATCCGGGGGGGCAGCACCGGGGAGCTGTTTTTT. As protein: CAIRGGSTGELFF.

This chain's CDR3 is CASSRDRYSLLAKNIQYF. The CDR3 region has the DNA TGTGCCAGCAGCCGGGACCGCTACTCTTTACTAGCCAAAAACATTCAGTACTTC. The rearrangement joins TRBV5-8 to TRBJ2-4; D might be TRBD1 or TRBD2, each matching 5 bases. Between the trimmed V and J ends, which lost 4 bases and 0 bases, there was a span of 20 bases. CDR3 length: 18 amino acids. Germline CDR1 is SGHTS and CDR2 is YDEGEE.

This clone showed up just a few times. The chain is built from TRBV14 and TRBJ1-3; possibly TRBD1 for D (5 bases). CDR1 and CDR2 from the germline V gene are SGHDN and FVKESK. The CDR3 contains 14 residues. Trimming left V 4 bases short and J 4 bases short, with 11 bases between. The DNA for the CDR3 is TGTGCCAGCAGCCCCCTGGGGCCCGGAAACACCATATATTTT. Amino acid sequence: CASSPLGPGNTIYF.

The genes are TRBV11-1 and TRBJ1-1; D possibly corresponds to TRBD1 (5 bases). CDR1 and CDR2 (germline): SGHAT, FQDESV (reference sequence). The CDR3 sequence is 17 residues long. Deletions cut 0 bases from V and 0 bases from J, with 14 bases between. The CDR3 DNA reads as TGTGCCAGCAGCTTAGCCCGCGGGGGTGTTATGAACACTGAAGCTTTCTTT. Residues: CASSLARGGVMNTEAFF.